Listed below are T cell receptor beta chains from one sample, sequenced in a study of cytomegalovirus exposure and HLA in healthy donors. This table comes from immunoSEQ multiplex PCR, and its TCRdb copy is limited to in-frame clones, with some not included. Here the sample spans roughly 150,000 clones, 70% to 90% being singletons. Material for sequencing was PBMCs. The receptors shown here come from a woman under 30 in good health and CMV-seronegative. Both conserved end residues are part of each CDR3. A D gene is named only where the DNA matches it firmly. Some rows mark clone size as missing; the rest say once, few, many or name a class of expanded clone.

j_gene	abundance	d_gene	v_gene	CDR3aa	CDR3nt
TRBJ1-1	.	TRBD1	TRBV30	CAWGSGQGFWTEAFF	TGTGCCTGGGGATCGGGACAGGGCTTTTGGACTGAAGCTTTCTTT
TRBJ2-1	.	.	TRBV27	CASMLHQANYNEQFF	TGTGCCAGCATGCTCCATCAGGCCAACTACAATGAGCAGTTCTTC
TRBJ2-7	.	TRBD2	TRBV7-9	CASSLVSGRAYEQYF	TGTGCCAGCAGCTTAGTCTCCGGGAGGGCCTACGAGCAGTACTTC
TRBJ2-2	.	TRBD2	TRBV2	CASSDTRTSSGSTNTGELFF	TGTGCCAGCAGTGACACGCGAACCTCTAGCGGGAGCACGAACACCGGGGAGCTGTTTTTT
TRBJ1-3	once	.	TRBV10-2	CASKQGSAGNTIYF	TGCGCCAGTAAACAGGGAAGCGCTGGAAACACCATATATTTT
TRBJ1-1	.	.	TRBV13	CASSPVGGVAEAFF	TGTGCCAGCAGCCCGGTGGGCGGGGTCGCTGAAGCTTTCTTT
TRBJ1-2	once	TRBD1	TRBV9	CASTSSPGQGENYGYTF	TGTGCCAGCACCAGCTCCCCGGGACAGGGAGAAAACTATGGCTACACCTTC
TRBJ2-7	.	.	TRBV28	CASSSSGLMNYEQYF	TGTGCCAGCAGCTCCTCCGGACTGATGAATTACGAGCAGTACTTC
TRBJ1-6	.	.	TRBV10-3	CATWTGENNSPLHF	TGTGCCACGTGGACGGGGGAGAATAATTCACCCCTCCACTTT
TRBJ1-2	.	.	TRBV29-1	CSAARNTEANYGYTF	TGCAGCGCCGCACGGAACACAGAAGCTAACTATGGCTACACCTTC
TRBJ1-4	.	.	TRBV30	CAWGSATVYEKLFF	TGTGCCTGGGGGTCGGCCACAGTCTACGAAAAACTGTTTTTT
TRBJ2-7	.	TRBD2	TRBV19	CASSPGLAGVGAYEQYF	TGTGCCAGTAGTCCGGGACTAGCGGGAGTGGGGGCTTACGAGCAGTACTTC
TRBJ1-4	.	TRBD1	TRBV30	CAWSKNQGAREKLFF	TGTGCCTGGAGTAAGAATCAGGGGGCGCGCGAAAAACTGTTTTTT
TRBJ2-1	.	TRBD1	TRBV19	CASSMWTGGYNEQFF	TGTGCCAGTAGTATGTGGACAGGGGGCTACAATGAGCAGTTCTTC
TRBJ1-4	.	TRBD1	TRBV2	CASSETGPNEKLFF	TGTGCCAGCAGTGAGACAGGGCCTAATGAAAAACTGTTTTTT
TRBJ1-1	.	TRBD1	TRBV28	CASHWGAGGREAFF	TGTGCCAGCCACTGGGGGGCAGGGGGCCGGGAAGCTTTCTTT
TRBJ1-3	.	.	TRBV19	CASSIPGRAGNTIYF	TGTGCCAGTAGTATACCTGGCAGGGCTGGAAACACCATATATTTT
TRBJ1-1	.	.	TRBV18	CASSPKTGKRNTEAFF	TGTGCCAGCTCACCGAAAACAGGGAAACGGAACACTGAAGCTTTCTTT
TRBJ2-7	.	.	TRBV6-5	CASSYFRTSSYEQYF	TGTGCCAGCAGTTACTTCCGAACTTCCTCCTACGAGCAGTACTTC
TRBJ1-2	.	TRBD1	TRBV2	CASSEGQDYGYTF	TGTGCCAGCAGTGAGGGACAGGACTATGGCTACACCTTC
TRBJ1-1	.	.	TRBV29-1	CSVVQGNTEAFF	TGCAGCGTTGTCCAGGGAAACACTGAAGCTTTCTTT
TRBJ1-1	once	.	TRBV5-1	CASRGGGAGTEAFF	TGCGCCAGCAGGGGTGGGGGCGCGGGCACTGAAGCTTTCTTT
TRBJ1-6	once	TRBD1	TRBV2	CASSGQGGSPLHF	TGTGCCAGCAGTGGACAGGGCGGGTCACCCCTCCACTTT
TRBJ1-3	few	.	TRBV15	CATSRGGGEASGNTIYF	TGTGCCACCAGCAGGGGTGGGGGCGAAGCCTCTGGAAACACCATATATTTT
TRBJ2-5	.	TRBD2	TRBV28	CASSLKDYGRRQETQYF	TGTGCCAGCAGTTTAAAAGACTACGGGAGGCGCCAAGAGACCCAGTACTTC
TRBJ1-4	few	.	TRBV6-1	CASSEVGRWEKLFF	TGTGCCAGCAGTGAAGTCGGCAGGTGGGAAAAACTGTTTTTT
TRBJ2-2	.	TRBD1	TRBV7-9	CASSRGQGYTGELFF	TGTGCCAGCAGCCGGGGACAGGGGTACACCGGGGAGCTGTTTTTT
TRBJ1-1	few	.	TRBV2	CASKAGRTEAFF	TGTGCCAGCAAAGCAGGGCGAACTGAAGCTTTCTTT
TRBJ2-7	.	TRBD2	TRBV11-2	CASRALIAGILEQYF	TGTGCCAGCAGGGCGCTAATAGCGGGAATTTTAGAGCAGTACTTC
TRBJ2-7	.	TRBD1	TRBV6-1	CASSEMGQSHEQYF	TGTGCCAGCAGTGAGATGGGACAGTCCCACGAGCAGTACTTC
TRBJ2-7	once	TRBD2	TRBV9	CASSAGTRTSGNDEQYF	TGTGCCAGCAGCGCTGGAACGAGGACTAGCGGGAACGACGAGCAGTACTTC
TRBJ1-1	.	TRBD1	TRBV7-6	CASSLEVGQGASEAFF	TGTGCCAGCAGCTTAGAAGTAGGACAGGGGGCGTCTGAAGCTTTCTTT
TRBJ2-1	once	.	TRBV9	CASSVSSGRLNYNEQFF	TGTGCCAGCAGCGTATCATCTGGGAGGCTCAATTACAATGAGCAGTTCTTC
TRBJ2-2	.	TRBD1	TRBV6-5	CASSLRTGSNTGELFF	TGTGCCAGCAGTTTACGGACAGGATCGAACACCGGGGAGCTGTTTTTT
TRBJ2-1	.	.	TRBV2	CASSKEAPSYNEQFF	TGTGCCAGCAGCAAGGAGGCCCCCTCCTACAATGAGCAGTTCTTC